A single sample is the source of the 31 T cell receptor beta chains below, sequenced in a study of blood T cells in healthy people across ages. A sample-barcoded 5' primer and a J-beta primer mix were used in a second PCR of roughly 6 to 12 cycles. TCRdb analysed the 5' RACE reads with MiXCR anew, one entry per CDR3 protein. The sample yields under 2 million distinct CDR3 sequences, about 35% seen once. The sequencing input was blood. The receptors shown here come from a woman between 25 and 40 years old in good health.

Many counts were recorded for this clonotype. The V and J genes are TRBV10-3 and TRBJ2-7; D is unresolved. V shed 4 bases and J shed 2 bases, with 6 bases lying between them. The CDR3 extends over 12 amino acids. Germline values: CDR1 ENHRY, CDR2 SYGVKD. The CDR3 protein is CAISGGTYEQYF. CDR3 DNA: TGTGCCATCAGTGGCGGTACCTACGAGCAGTACTTC.

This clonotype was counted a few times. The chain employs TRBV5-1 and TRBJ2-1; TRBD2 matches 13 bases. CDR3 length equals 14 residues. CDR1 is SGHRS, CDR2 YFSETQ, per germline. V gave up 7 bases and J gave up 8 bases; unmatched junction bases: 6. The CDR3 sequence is CASRGLAGAHEQFF. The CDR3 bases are TGCGCCAGCCGAGGACTAGCGGGGGCACATGAGCAGTTCTTC. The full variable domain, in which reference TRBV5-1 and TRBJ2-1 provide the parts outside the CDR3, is KAGVTQTPRYLIKTRGQQVTLSCSPISGHRSVSWYQQTPGQGLQFLFEYFSETQRNKGNFPGRFSGRQFSNSRSEMNVSTLELGDSALYLCASRGLAGAHEQFFGPGTRLTVL.

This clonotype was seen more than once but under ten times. In DNA, the CDR3 is TGTGCCAGCAGCTCACTAGCGGCTACTGGCACAGATACGCAGTATTTT. Translation gives CASSSLAATGTDTQYF. V gene TRBV7-2 combines with J gene TRBJ2-3; TRBD2 aligns across 8 bases. Germline CDR1 is SGHTA and CDR2 is FQGNSA. This CDR3 comprises 16 residues. Trimming at V came to 4 bases and at J to 1 base, leaving 7 bases not matched to a gene.

CDR3 sequence reads: CASSLYGWDEQFF. In DNA form, the CDR3 reads TGTGCCAGCTCGCTCTATGGGTGGGATGAGCAGTTCTTC. The chain is built from TRBV18 and TRBJ2-1; no definite D call. V was shortened by 6 bases and J by 8 bases, with 14 bases between the two germline ends. Germline assignment: CDR1 KGHSH and CDR2 LQKENI. The CDR3 consists of 13 residues.

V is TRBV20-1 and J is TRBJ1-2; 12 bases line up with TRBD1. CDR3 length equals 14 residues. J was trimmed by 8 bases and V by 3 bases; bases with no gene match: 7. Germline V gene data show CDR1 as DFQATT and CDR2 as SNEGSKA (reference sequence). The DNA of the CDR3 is TGCAGTGCTAGGACGGGACAGGGGGCTCGCGGCTACACCTTC. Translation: CSARTGQGARGYTF.

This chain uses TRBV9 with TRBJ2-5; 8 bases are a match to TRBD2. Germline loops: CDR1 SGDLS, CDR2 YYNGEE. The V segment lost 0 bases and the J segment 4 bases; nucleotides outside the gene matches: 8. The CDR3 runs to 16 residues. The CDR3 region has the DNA TGTGCCAGCAGCGTAGCTCCGGCGGGAGGAGGAGAGACCCAGTACTTC. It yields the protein CASSVAPAGGGETQYF.

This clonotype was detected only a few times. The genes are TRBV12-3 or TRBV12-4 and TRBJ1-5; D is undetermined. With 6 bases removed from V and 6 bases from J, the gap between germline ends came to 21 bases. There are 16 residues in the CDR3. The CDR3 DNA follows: TGTGCCAGCAGCCTCCAGGCGACATCGACCGGTCAGCCCCAGCATTTT. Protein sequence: CASSLQATSTGQPQHF.

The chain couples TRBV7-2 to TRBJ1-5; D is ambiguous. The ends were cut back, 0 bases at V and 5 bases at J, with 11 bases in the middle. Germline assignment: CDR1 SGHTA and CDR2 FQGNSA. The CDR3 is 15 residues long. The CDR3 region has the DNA TGTGCCAGCAGCTTAGCTGGCGCAACTTATCAGCCCCAGCATTTT. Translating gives CASSLAGATYQPQHF.

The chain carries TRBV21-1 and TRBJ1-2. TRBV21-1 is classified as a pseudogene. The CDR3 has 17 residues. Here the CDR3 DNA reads TGTGCCAGCAGCAAAGTCCAAAACCGGACCTATGACATTGGCTACACCTTC. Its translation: CASSKVQNRTYDIGYTF.

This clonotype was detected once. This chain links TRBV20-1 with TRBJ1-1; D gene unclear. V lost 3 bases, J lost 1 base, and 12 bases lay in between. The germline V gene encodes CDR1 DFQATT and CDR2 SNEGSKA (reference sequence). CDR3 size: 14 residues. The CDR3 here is CSASREERNTEAFF. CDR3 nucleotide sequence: TGCAGTGCTAGTAGGGAAGAGAGGAACACTGAAGCTTTCTTT.

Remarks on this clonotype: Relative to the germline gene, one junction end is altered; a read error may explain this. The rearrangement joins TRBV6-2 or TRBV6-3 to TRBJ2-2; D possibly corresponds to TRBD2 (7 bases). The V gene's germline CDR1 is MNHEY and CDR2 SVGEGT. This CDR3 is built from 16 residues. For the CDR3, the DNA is TGTGCCAGCAGTTACGACGGACTAGGGGGAACCGGGGAGCGGTTTTTT. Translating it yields CASSYDGLGGTGERFF.

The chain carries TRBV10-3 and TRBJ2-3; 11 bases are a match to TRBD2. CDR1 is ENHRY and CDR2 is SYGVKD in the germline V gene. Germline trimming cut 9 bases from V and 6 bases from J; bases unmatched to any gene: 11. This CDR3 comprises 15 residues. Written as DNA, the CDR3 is TGTGCCATAGCGCCGACTAGCGGGATGTCGGATACGCAGTATTTT. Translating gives CAIAPTSGMSDTQYF.

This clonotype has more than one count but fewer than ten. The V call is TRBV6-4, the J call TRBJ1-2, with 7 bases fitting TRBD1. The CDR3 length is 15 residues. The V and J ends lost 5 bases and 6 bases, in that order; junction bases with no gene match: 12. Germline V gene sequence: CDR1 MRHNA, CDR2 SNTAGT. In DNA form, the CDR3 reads TGTGCCAGCAGTCAAGGGGTACAGGGGCTGGATGGCTACACCTTC. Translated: CASSQGVQGLDGYTF.

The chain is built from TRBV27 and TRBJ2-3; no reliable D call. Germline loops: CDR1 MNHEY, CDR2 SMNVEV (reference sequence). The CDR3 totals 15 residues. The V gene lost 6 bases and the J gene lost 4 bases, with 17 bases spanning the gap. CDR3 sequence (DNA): TGTGCCAGCAGCCAATTCGGGTTGGGATCAGATACGCAGTATTTT. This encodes CASSQFGLGSDTQYF.

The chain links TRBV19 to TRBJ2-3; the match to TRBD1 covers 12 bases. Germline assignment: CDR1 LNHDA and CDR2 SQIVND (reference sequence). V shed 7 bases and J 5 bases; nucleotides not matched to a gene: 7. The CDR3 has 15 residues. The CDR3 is CASTLGQGAGDTQYF. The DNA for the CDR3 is TGTGCCAGTACTTTGGGACAGGGGGCCGGAGATACGCAGTATTTT.

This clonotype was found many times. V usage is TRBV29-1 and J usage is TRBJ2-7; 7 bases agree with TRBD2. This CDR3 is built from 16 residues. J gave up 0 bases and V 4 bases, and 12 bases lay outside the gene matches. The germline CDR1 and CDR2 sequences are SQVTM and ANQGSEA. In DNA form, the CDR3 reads TGCAGCGTTGTGGGGGGGTCCAGCGGGCCCTCCTACGAGCAGTACTTC. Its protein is CSVVGGSSGPSYEQYF.

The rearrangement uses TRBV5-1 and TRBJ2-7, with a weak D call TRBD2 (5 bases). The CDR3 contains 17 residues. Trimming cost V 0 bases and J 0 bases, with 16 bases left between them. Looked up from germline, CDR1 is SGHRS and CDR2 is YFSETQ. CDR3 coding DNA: TGCGCCAGCAGCTTGGGCCCCAGCGGTTTTAGCTCCTACGAGCAGTACTTC. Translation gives CASSLGPSGFSSYEQYF. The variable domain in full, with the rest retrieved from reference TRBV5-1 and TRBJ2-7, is KAGVTQTPRYLIKTRGQQVTLSCSPISGHRSVSWYQQTPGQGLQFLFEYFSETQRNKGNFPGRFSGRQFSNSRSEMNVSTLELGDSALYLCASSLGPSGFSSYEQYFGPGTRLTVT.

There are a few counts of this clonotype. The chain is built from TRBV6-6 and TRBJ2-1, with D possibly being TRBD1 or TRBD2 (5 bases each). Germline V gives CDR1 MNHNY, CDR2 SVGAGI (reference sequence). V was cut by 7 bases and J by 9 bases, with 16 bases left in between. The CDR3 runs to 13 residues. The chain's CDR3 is CASTEGRQGEQFF. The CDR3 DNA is TGTGCCAGCACCGAGGGTCGTCAGGGTGAGCAGTTCTTC.

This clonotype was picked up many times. CDR3 DNA sequence: TGTGCCAGCAGCCCACGGAGGGCCCAAGAGACCCAGTACTTC. This codes for CASSPRRAQETQYF. V usage is TRBV7-2 and J usage is TRBJ2-5; perhaps TRBD2 as D (6 bases). V was shortened by 5 bases and J by 1 base, with 11 bases between the two germline ends. CDR1 is SGHTA, CDR2 FQGNSA, per germline. CDR3 length: 14 amino acids.

CDR3 sequence reads: CSVEGRAGDNYGYTF. In DNA form, the CDR3 reads TGCAGCGTTGAGGGTCGGGCAGGCGATAACTATGGCTACACCTTC. The chain has TRBV29-1 and TRBJ1-2; D is unresolved. Per the germline V gene, CDR1 is SQVTM and CDR2 is ANQGSEA. This CDR3 is 15 amino acids long. Trimming took off 3 bases at V and 1 base at J, with 15 bases between the two ends.

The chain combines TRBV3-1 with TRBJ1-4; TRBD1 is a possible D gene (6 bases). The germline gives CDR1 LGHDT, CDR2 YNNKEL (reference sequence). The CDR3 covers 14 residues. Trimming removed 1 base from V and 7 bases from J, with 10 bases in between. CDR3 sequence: CASSQVGASEKLFF. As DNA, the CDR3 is TGTGCCAGCAGCCAAGTGGGGGCTTCTGAAAAACTGTTTTTT. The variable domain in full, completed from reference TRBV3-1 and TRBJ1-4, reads DTAVSQTPKYLVTQMGNDKSIKCEQNLGHDTMYWYKQDSKKFLKIMFSYNNKELIINETVPNRFSPKSPDKAHLNLHINSLELGDSAVYFCASSQVGASEKLFFGSGTQLSVL.

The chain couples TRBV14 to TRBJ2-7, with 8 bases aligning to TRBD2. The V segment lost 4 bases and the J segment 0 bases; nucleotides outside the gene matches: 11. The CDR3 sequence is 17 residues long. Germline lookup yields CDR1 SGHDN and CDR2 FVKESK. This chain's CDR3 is CASSRRGIAGSSYEQYF. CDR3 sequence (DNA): TGTGCCAGCAGCCGGAGAGGGATAGCGGGGAGCTCCTACGAGCAGTACTTC.

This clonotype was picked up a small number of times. CDR3 DNA sequence: TGTGCCAGCAGCCAGTGGCTGCCCGAGCAGTTCTTC. The encoded protein is CASSQWLPEQFF. The V call is TRBV7-3, the J call TRBJ2-1; D gene ambiguous. The V gene's germline CDR1 is SGHTA and CDR2 FQGTGA. This CDR3 is 12 amino acids long. Trimming removed 5 bases from V and 10 bases from J, with 12 bases in between.

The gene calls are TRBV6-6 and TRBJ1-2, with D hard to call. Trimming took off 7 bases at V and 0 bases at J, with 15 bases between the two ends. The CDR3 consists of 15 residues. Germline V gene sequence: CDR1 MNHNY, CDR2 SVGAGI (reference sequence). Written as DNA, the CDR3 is TGTGCCAGCAACCCGGGGATAGGCTCTAACTATGGCTACACCTTC. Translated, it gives CASNPGIGSNYGYTF.

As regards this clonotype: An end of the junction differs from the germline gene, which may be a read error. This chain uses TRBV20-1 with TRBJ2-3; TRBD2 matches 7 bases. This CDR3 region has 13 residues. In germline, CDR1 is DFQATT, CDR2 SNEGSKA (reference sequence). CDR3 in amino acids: CSARGLDTDTQYF. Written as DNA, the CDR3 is TGCAGTGCCAGAGGACTAGACACAGATACGCAGTATTTT.

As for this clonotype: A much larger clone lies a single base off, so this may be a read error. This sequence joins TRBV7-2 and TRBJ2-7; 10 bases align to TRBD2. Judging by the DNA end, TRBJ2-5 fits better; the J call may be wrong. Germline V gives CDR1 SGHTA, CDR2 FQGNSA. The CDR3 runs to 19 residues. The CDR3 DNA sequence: TGTGCCAGCAGCTTCCCTTACGCCGGTAGAGCGGGAGGGTCAGAGACCCAGTACTTC. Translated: CASSFPYAGRAGGSETQYF.

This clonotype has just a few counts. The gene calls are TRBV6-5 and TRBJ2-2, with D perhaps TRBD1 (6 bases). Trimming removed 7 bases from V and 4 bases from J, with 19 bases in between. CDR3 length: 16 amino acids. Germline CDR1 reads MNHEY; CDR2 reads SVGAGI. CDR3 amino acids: CASTSRSTRGTGELFF. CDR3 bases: TGTGCCAGCACCTCTCGGAGCACCAGGGGCACCGGGGAGCTGTTTTTT.

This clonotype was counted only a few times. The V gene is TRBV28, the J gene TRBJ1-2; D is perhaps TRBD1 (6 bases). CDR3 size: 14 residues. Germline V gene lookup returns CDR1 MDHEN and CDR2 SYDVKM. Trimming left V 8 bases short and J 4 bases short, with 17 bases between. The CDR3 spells CASLRGTTLYGYTF. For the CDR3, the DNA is TGTGCCAGCCTCAGGGGCACCACCCTCTATGGCTACACCTTC.

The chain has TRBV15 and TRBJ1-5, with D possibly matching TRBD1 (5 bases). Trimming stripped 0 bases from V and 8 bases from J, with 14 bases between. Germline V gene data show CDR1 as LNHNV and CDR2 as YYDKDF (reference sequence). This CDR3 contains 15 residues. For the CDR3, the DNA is TGTGCCACCAGCAGAGATAAGGAGGGGTGGAAGCCCCAGCATTTT. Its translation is CATSRDKEGWKPQHF.

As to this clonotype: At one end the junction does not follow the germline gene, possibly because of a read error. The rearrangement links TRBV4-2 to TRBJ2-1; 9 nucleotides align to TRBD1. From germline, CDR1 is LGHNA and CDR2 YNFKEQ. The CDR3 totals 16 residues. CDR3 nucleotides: TGTACCAGCAGCCAACGGCTAGGACAGGGGTACAATGAGCAGTTCTTC. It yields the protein CTSSQRLGQGYNEQFF.

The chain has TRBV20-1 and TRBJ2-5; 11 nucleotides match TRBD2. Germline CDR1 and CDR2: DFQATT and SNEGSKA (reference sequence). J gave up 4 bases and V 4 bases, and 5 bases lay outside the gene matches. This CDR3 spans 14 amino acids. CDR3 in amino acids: CSAKLAGVGETQYF. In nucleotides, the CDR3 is TGCAGTGCTAAACTAGCGGGGGTTGGAGAGACCCAGTACTTC.